Reported below is one TCR beta chain. These data are taken from a study of blood T cell repertoires in COVID-19. The repertoire was sequenced with immunoSEQ multiplex PCR; TCRdb's copy has only in-frame clones and lacks some. The sample includes 55,000 or so clones, about 86% of them seen just once. The length of the CDR3 is 13 residues. Trimming cost V 5 bases and J 5 bases, with 12 bases left between them. CDR1 and CDR2 from the germline V gene are MGHRA and YSYEKL. The source of this sequence is an older woman with COVID-19, enrolled during active disease. This rearrangement joins TRBV4-1 to TRBJ1-1, with D possibly matching TRBD1 (6 bases). Sequencing was performed on peripheral blood. The CDR3 loop is CASSFHRVTEAFF. The CDR3 DNA follows: TGCGCCAGCAGCTTCCACAGGGTAACTGAAGCTTTCTTT.